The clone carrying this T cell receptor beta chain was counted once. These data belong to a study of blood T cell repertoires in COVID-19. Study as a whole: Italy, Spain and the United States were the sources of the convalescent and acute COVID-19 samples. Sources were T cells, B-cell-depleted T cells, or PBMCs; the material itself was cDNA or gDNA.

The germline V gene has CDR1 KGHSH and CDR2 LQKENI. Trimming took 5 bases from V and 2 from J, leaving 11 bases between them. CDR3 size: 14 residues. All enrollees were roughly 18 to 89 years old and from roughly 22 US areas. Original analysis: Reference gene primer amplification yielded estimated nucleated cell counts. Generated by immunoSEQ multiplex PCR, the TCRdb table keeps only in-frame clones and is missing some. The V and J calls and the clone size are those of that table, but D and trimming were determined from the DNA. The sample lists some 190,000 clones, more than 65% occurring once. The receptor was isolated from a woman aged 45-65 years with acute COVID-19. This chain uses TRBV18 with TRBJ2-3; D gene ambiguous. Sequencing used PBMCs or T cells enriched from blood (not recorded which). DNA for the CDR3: TGTGCCAGCTCATCCCGACTGAACACAGATACGCAGTATTTT. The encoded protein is CASSSRLNTDTQYF.